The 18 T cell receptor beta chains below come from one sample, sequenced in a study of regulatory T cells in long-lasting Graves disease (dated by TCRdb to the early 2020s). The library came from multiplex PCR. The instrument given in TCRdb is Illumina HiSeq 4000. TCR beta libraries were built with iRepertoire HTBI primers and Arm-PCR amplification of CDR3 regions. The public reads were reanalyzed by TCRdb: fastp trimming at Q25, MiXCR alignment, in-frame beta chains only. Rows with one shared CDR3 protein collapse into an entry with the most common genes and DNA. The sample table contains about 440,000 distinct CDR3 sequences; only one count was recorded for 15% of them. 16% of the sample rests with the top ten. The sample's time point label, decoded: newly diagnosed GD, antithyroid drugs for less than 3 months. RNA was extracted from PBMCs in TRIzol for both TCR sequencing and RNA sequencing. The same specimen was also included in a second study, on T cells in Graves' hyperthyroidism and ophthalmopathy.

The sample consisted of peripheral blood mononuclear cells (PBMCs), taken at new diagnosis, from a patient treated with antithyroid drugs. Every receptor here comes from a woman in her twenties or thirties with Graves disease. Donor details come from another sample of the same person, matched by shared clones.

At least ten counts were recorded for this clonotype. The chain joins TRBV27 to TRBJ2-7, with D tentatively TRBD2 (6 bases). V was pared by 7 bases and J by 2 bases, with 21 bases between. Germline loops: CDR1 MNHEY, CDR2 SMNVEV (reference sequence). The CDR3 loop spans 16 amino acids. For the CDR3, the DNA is TGTGCCAGCACCCCCCTACATGGGGGGATTCCCTACGAGCAGTACTTC. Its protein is CASTPLHGGIPYEQYF.

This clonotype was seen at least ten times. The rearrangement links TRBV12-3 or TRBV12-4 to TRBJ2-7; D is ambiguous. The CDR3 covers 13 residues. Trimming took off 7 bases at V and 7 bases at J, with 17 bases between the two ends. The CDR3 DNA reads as TGTGCCAGCAACCTGGCCCTCGAAGGTGAGCAGTACTTC. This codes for CASNLALEGEQYF.

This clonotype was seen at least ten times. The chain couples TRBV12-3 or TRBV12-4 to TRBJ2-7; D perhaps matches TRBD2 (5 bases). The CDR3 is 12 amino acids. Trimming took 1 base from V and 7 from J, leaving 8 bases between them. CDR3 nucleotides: TGTGCCAGCAGTTTAGGGTCGGGGGAGCAGTACTTC. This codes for CASSLGSGEQYF.

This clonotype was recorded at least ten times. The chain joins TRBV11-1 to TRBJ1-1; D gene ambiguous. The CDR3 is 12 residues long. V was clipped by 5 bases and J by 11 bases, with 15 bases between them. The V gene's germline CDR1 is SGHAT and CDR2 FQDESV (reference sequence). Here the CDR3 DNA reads TGTGCCAGCAGCCTAAAGGTAGGCATCGCTTTCTTT. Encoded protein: CASSLKVGIAFF.

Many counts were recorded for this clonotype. The CDR3 nucleotides read TGTGCCAGCAGACCCATCGGACAGGCCTATGGCTACACCTTC. It is translated as CASRPIGQAYGYTF. This chain links TRBV2 with TRBJ1-2; TRBD1 matches 7 bases. This CDR3 contains 14 residues. Trimming took 6 bases from V and 4 from J; bases not matched to a gene: 8. In germline, CDR1 is SNHLY, CDR2 FYNNEI.

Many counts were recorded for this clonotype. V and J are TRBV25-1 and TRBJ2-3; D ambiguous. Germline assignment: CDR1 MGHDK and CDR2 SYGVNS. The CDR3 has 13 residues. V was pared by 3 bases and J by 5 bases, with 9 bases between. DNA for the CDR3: TGTGCCAGCAGTGACGTCCCGGGAGATACGCAGTATTTT. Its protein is CASSDVPGDTQYF.

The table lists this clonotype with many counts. CDR3 loop: CASIVRTGLESEKLFF. The CDR3 nucleotides are TGTGCCAGCATCGTTAGGACAGGCCTAGAGTCTGAAAAACTGTTTTTT. V usage is TRBV27 and J usage is TRBJ1-4, with 7 bases fitting TRBD1. The V segment lost 7 bases and the J segment 7 bases; nucleotides outside the gene matches: 15. This CDR3 region has 16 residues. Germline V gives CDR1 MNHEY, CDR2 SMNVEV (reference sequence).

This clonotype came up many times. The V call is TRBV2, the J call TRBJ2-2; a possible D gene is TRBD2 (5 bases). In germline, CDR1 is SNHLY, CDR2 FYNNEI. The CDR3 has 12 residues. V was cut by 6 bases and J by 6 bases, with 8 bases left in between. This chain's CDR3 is CASRGRAGELFF. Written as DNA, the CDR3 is TGTGCCAGCAGAGGGAGAGCCGGGGAGCTGTTTTTT.

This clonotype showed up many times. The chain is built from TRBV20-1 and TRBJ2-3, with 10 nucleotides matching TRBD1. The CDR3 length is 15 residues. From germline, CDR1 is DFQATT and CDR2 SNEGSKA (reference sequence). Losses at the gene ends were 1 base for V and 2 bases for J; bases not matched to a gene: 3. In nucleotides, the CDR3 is TGCAGTGCTAGAGCTGGGACAGGGGACACAGATACGCAGTATTTT. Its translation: CSARAGTGDTDTQYF.

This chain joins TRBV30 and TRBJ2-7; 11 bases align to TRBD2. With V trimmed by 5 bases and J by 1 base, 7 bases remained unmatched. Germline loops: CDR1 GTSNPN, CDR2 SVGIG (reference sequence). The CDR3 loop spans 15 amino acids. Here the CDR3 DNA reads TGTGCCTGGGGGGCCGGGACTAGCGGATCCTACGAGCAGTACTTC. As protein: CAWGAGTSGSYEQYF.

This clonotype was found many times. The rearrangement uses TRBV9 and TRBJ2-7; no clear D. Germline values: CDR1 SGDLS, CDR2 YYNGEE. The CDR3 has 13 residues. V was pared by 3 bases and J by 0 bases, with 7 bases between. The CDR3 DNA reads TGTGCCAGCAGCGGGCGGACCTCCTACGAGCAGTACTTC. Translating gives CASSGRTSYEQYF. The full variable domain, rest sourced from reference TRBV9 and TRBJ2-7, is DSGVTQTPKHLITATGQRVTLRCSPRSGDLSVYWYQQSLDQGLQFLIQYYNGEERAKGNILERFSAQQFPDLHSELNLSSLELGDSALYFCASSGRTSYEQYFGPGTRLTVT.

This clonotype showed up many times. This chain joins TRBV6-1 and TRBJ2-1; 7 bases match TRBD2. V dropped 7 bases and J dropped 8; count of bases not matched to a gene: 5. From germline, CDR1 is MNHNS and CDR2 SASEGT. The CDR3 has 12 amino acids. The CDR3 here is CASTLGGDEQFF. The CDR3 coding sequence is TGTGCCAGCACCTTGGGGGGGGATGAGCAGTTCTTC.

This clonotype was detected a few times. CDR3 region: CAISEARRTEGGLNTEAFF. DNA for the CDR3: TGTGCCATCAGTGAAGCTCGCCGGACCGAAGGGGGTCTGAACACTGAAGCTTTCTTT. V usage is TRBV10-3 and J usage is TRBJ1-1, with TRBD1 as a possible D gene (6 bases). Germline assignment: CDR1 ENHRY and CDR2 SYGVKD. The ends were cut back, 3 bases at V and 0 bases at J, with 23 bases in the middle. The CDR3 runs to 19 residues.

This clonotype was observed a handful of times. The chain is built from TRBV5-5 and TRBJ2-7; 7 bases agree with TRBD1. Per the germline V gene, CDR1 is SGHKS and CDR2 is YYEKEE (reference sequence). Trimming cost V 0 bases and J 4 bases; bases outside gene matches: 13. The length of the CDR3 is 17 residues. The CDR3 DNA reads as TGTGCCAGCAGCTTGGGACAGGGTTCCCTCATGGCTTACGAGCAGTACTTC. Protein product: CASSLGQGSLMAYEQYF.

The CDR3 bases are TGTGCCAGTACCTACGGTGGGTGGGAGGAACCCAACAATGAGCAGTTCTTC. Residues: CASTYGGWEEPNNEQFF. V usage is TRBV19 and J usage is TRBJ2-1, with D possibly being TRBD2 (6 bases). Trimming pared 7 bases from V and 5 bases from J, leaving 24 bases between. From germline, CDR1 is LNHDA and CDR2 SQIVND (reference sequence). This CDR3 is 17 amino acids long.

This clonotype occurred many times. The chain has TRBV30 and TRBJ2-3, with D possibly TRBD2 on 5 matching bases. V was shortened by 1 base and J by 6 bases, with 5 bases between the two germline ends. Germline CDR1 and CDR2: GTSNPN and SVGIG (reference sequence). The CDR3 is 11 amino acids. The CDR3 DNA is TGTGCCTGGAGTGGGACTGATACGCAGTATTTT. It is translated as CAWSGTDTQYF.

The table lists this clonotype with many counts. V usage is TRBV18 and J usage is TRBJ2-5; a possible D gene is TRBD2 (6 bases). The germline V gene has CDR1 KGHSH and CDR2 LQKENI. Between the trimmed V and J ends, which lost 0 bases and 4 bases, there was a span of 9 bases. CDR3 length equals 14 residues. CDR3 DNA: TGTGCCAGCTCACCACCGGTACTAGCAGAGACCCAGTACTTC. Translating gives CASSPPVLAETQYF.

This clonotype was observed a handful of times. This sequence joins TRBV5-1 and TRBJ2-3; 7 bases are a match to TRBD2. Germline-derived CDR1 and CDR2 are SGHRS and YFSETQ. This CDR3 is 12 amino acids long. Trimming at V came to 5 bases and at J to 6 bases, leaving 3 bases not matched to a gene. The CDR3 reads CASRRERDTQYF. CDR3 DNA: TGCGCCAGCAGGCGGGAGCGGGATACGCAGTATTTT.